These T cell receptor beta chains were read from a single sample in a study of blood T cell repertoires in COVID-19. Clones were read by immunoSEQ multiplex PCR, and TCRdb kept only the in-frame ones, dropping some. Of 110,000 to 150,000 clones in the sample, more than 75% are singletons; the top ten hold over 5%. The sequenced sample was PBMCs or T cells enriched from blood (not recorded which). These receptors originate from a woman in her 50s who had recovered from COVID-19. Both conserved end residues are part of each CDR3. D genes are given only for firm matches. Part of the rows lack a size; the others show once, few, many or a class for expanded clones.

abundance,v_gene,j_gene,d_gene,CDR3aa
-,TRBV21-1,TRBJ2-1,-,CASSKAGASEQFF
-,TRBV3-1/TRBV3-2,TRBJ1-6,TRBD1,CASSHTTGGANSPLHF
once,TRBV7-2,TRBJ1-1,-,CASRTQGMGTEAFF
few,TRBV2,TRBJ1-2,-,CASEITGFQGGYTF
-,TRBV11-1,TRBJ1-6,-,CASSLQGMGNSPLHF
-,TRBV27,TRBJ2-1,-,CASSFAGWNEQFF
-,TRBV15,TRBJ1-2,-,CATSRQRGLDYGYTF
-,TRBV6-5,TRBJ1-2,TRBD1,CASRAGTGLNYGYTF
-,TRBV30,TRBJ1-2,-,CAWSPGSFYGYTF
once,TRBV28,TRBJ1-2,-,CASSLGGYGYTF
-,TRBV2,TRBJ2-4,-,CASSEYRERNIQYF
-,TRBV11-3,TRBJ2-2,TRBD1,CASSLDGTGGMTGELFF
-,TRBV5-8,TRBJ1-3,-,CASSLGQRGNTIYF
-,TRBV21-1,TRBJ1-1,-,CASNKRTEAFF
-,TRBV11-2,TRBJ2-5,TRBD2,CASRPVAGGRETQYF
-,TRBV3-1/TRBV3-2,TRBJ2-5,TRBD1,CASSQGQGRQETQYF
-,TRBV6-2/TRBV6-3,TRBJ2-3,TRBD1,CASSYPEGASTDTQYF
-,TRBV2,TRBJ2-4,TRBD1,CASSESQGTGGFIIQYF
-,TRBV5-6,TRBJ2-3,TRBD2,CASSRSGGALDTQYF
few,TRBV4-2,TRBJ2-7,TRBD2,CASSQVRAGGPREQYF
-,TRBV24-1,TRBJ2-1,TRBD2,CATSDLQPRSGTSGGRSYNEQFF
-,TRBV7-8,TRBJ1-5,-,CASSLEGVPNQPQHF
-,TRBV2,TRBJ2-6,-,CASREDSGANVLTF
once,TRBV11-2,TRBJ1-2,TRBD1,CASSLGTGWLGYTF
-,TRBV2,TRBJ2-5,TRBD2,CASGGGRGTQYF
many,TRBV5-5,TRBJ1-2,-,CASSYRPSNYGYTF
-,TRBV11-3,TRBJ2-1,-,CASSLGGGATTYNEQFF
once,TRBV2,TRBJ1-6,-,CASNEGLSSPLHF
-,TRBV19,TRBJ1-1,-,CASTWGRGATEAFF
-,TRBV6-2/TRBV6-3,TRBJ2-5,-,CASSYTEETQYF
-,TRBV23-1,TRBJ1-5,-,CASGIYGTNSSGSNQPQHF